A selection of T cell receptor beta chains follows, all from one sample in a study of regulatory dendritic cells for organ transplantation. Their antigens are not known. Profiled with immunoSEQ multiplex PCR; TCRdb holds only in-frame clones, not every one. The sample lists some 10,000 clones; about 75% were seen once. Sequences were obtained from memory CD4+ T cells from blood cultured with regulatory dendritic cells. All receptors come from a human donor in good health. CDR3s include the opening cysteine and the closing phenylalanine or tryptophan. The D gene is left open where the match is weak. Not every row has a clone size; where given, it reads once, few, many or a size class.

v_gene	j_gene	abundance	d_gene	CDR3nt	CDR3aa
TRBV5-6	TRBJ2-2	NA	NA	TGTGCCACCCACTCGGAGGGGGCAGGCGGGGAGCTGTTTTTT	CATHSEGAGGELFF
TRBV2	TRBJ2-3	once	NA	TGTGCCAGCAGTCTCTCTAGCACAGATACGCAGTATTTT	CASSLSSTDTQYF
TRBV5-1	TRBJ2-2	NA	TRBD2	TGCGCCAGCAGCGCAACTAGCGGGGGGCACACCGGGGAGCTGTTTTTT	CASSATSGGHTGELFF
TRBV11-3	TRBJ2-3	once	TRBD2	TGTGCCAGCAGCTTAAGCGGGGGGGCGATGGCAGATACGCAGTATTTT	CASSLSGGAMADTQYF
TRBV19	TRBJ2-3	once	TRBD1	TGTGCCAGTAGCTCCCCGGGACAGGGGACCACAGATACGCAGTATTTT	CASSSPGQGTTDTQYF
TRBV29-1	TRBJ1-2	once	NA	TGCAGCGACTACAGGGTAGACTATGGCTACACCTTC	CSDYRVDYGYTF
TRBV19	TRBJ2-1	NA	TRBD2	TGTGCCAGTAGTATGCGGGGGAATGAGCAGTTCTTC	CASSMRGNEQFF
TRBV5-1	TRBJ2-7	NA	TRBD1	TGCGCCAGCAGCCTCGGACAGGGAGGCGAGCAGTACTTC	CASSLGQGGEQYF
TRBV5-8	TRBJ2-1	NA	NA	TGTGCCAGCAGCTTGGGGACTTGGAACAATGAGCAGTTCTTC	CASSLGTWNNEQFF
TRBV4-1	TRBJ2-7	NA	NA	TGCGCCAGCAGCCGCGACAGCTTCTCCTACGAGCAGTACTTC	CASSRDSFSYEQYF
TRBV19	TRBJ1-3	NA	NA	TGTGCCAGTAGTCCTCCGGGTCGCCCCGATCAGACCATATATTTT	CASSPPGRPDQTIYF
TRBV5-1	TRBJ1-1	NA	TRBD1	TGCGCCAGCAGCCCCCGGACAGGGGGCTTGGACACTGAAGCTTTCTTT	CASSPRTGGLDTEAFF
TRBV10-3	TRBJ1-1	NA	TRBD1	TGTGCCATCAGTGCTTCTACAGGGGCGAACACTGAAGCTTTCTTT	CAISASTGANTEAFF
TRBV5-4	TRBJ1-6	NA	TRBD1	TGTGCCAGCAGCTTGGCTCCGGGGACAGAGATCTACTTT	CASSLAPGTEIYF
TRBV9	TRBJ1-2	NA	NA	TGTGCCAGCAGCGTAGGGGGAGGGGGGAGCGCCTATGGCTACACCTTC	CASSVGGGGSAYGYTF
TRBV2	TRBJ2-2	NA	TRBD2	TGTGCCGGAACGACCTGGACTAGCGGCACCGGGGAGCTGTTTTTT	CAGTTWTSGTGELFF
TRBV10-3	TRBJ2-1	NA	TRBD2	TGTGCCATCAGTGAAGGCGGGGGGGCTCGGAATGAGCAGTTCTTC	CAISEGGGARNEQFF
TRBV4-3	TRBJ2-1	NA	TRBD2	TGCGCCAGCAGCCTCGGACTAGCGGCCACCAATGAGCAGTTCTTC	CASSLGLAATNEQFF
TRBV5-1	TRBJ2-3	NA	NA	TGCGCCAGCAGCTTGGGAGGGAAGACTACAGATACGCAGTATTTT	CASSLGGKTTDTQYF
TRBV11-2	TRBJ2-1	NA	NA	TGTGCCAGCAGCTTAGATCTCCAGGGTACGTCTCTCTTC	CASSLDLQGTSLF
TRBV19	TRBJ1-6	NA	TRBD1	TGTGCCAGTAGTCTGGGACAGGCAACAGGGACACCCCTCCACTTT	CASSLGQATGTPLHF
TRBV9	TRBJ2-7	NA	NA	TGTGCCAGCAGCGTAGCGGCGGTAAGCTCCTACGAGCAGTACTTC	CASSVAAVSSYEQYF
TRBV6-1	TRBJ2-3	NA	TRBD2	TGTGCCAGCAGTGAATTAGGGACTAGCGGGTCTCGCGGAGATACGCAGTATTTT	CASSELGTSGSRGDTQYF
TRBV4-2	TRBJ2-2	NA	NA	TGTGCCAGCAGCCAAGAACACGGGGGGCCGACGGGGGAGCTGTTTTTT	CASSQEHGGPTGELFF
TRBV5-6	TRBJ1-2	few	TRBD1	TGTGCCAGCAGCTACGGGACAGGGAACTATGGCTACACCTTC	CASSYGTGNYGYTF
TRBV18	TRBJ1-5	NA	TRBD1	TGTGCCAGCTCACCTCAACCTCTACAGGGGGCTAGCAATCAGCCCCAGCATTTT	CASSPQPLQGASNQPQHF
TRBV5-1	TRBJ1-6	few	NA	TGCGCCAGCAGATCGGACAGTCTTAATTCACCCCTCCACTTT	CASRSDSLNSPLHF
TRBV11-3	TRBJ1-3	NA	NA	TGTGCCAGCAGCTTTTCAGGGGCCTCTGGAAACACCATATATTTT	CASSFSGASGNTIYF
TRBV27	TRBJ2-3	NA	TRBD2	TGTGCCAGCAGGGGACTAGCGGGGAGCGATACGCAGTATTTT	CASRGLAGSDTQYF
TRBV4-1	TRBJ1-2	once	TRBD1	TGCGCCAGCAGCTTAGGACAGGGGGCAGCTAACTATGGCTACACCTTC	CASSLGQGAANYGYTF
TRBV7-2	TRBJ2-7	once	TRBD1	TGTGCCAGCAGCTTTGCCGGGACAGGGTTCAACGAGCAGTACTTC	CASSFAGTGFNEQYF
TRBV2	TRBJ2-5	NA	TRBD2	TGTGCCAGCAGGGGAGCGGGGCGATGGGAGACCCAGTACTTC	CASRGAGRWETQYF
TRBV10-3	TRBJ2-5	NA	NA	TGTGCCATCAGTGAGTCGAGAACAGCCCAAGAGACCCAGTACTTC	CAISESRTAQETQYF
TRBV10-3	TRBJ2-7	few	TRBD1	TGTGCCATCAACGCACCGGGACAGGGGAAATACGAGCAGTACTTC	CAINAPGQGKYEQYF
TRBV7-2	TRBJ2-3	NA	NA	TGTGCCAGCAGCCAAGGACTTGTCACAGATACGCAGTATTTT	CASSQGLVTDTQYF
TRBV7-2	TRBJ2-5	NA	NA	TGTGCCAGCAGCTCTCAGGGGTGGCAAGAGACCCAGTACTTC	CASSSQGWQETQYF
TRBV5-1	TRBJ1-2	NA	NA	TGCGCCAGCAGCTTGGGGTCGCGATCCCCCTATGGCTACACCTTC	CASSLGSRSPYGYTF
TRBV7-9	TRBJ2-7	few	NA	TGTGCCAGCAGTTACGTGAGCAACGAGCAGTACTTC	CASSYVSNEQYF
TRBV9	TRBJ1-4	NA	TRBD1	TGTGCCAGCACCCGGACAGGACGGCAAGAAAAACTGTTTTTT	CASTRTGRQEKLFF
TRBV15	TRBJ2-5	NA	TRBD2	TGTGCCACCAGGGGTCCCGGGCGAGCGGGGGAAGAGACCCAGTACTTC	CATRGPGRAGEETQYF
TRBV4-2	TRBJ2-5	once	NA	TGTGCCAGCAGCCAAGATCTGGCGGGGCAAGAGACCCAGTACTTC	CASSQDLAGQETQYF
TRBV5-1	TRBJ2-7	NA	TRBD1	TGCGCCAGCAGCCCGAACAGGGGATCGAACGAGCAGTACTTC	CASSPNRGSNEQYF
TRBV11-2	TRBJ1-1	NA	TRBD1	TGTGCCAGCAGCTCCTACAGGGGGGGCACTGAAGCTTTCTTT	CASSSYRGGTEAFF
TRBV6-1	TRBJ2-7	once	TRBD1	TGTGCCAGTCCAGTGGGACAGGGATCTTCCTACGAGCAGTACTTC	CASPVGQGSSYEQYF
TRBV6-5	TRBJ2-7	NA	TRBD2	TGTGCCAGCAGTTGGCAGACTAGCGGGGGTTCCTACGAGCAGTACTTC	CASSWQTSGGSYEQYF
TRBV10-1	TRBJ1-1	NA	NA	TGCGCCAGCCCCCCCGGGGGAAACACTGAAGCTTTCTTT	CASPPGGNTEAFF
TRBV9	TRBJ2-5	NA	TRBD1	TGTGCCAGCAGCGTAAACAGGGGGTCCCAAGAGACCCAGTACTTC	CASSVNRGSQETQYF